This entry lists 25 T cell receptor beta chains sequenced from one sample in a study of sequential checkpoint blockade in melanoma. Assay: immunoSEQ multiplex PCR; the TCRdb copy retains only in-frame clones and omits some. Here the sample spans tens of thousands of clones, roughly 32% being singletons. Treatment denoted: randomized to nivolumab then ipilimumab (arm A) or the reverse (arm B). Sequencing was performed on tumor tissue (inferred from file names), taken from a patient given nivolumab and ipilimumab in sequence. The receptors originated from a human donor with melanoma.

This clone has only a few counts. V and J are TRBV6-8 and TRBJ2-7, with unresolved D. Trimming pared 4 bases from V and 6 bases from J, leaving 10 bases between. Per the germline V gene, CDR1 is MNHGY and CDR2 is SAAAGT. The CDR3 runs 12 residues. CDR3 residues: CASSLFLGEQYF. In nucleotides, the CDR3 is TGTGCCAGCAGTTTATTTTTAGGCGAGCAGTACTTC.

Only a few counts were recorded for this clone. The chain uses TRBV18 and TRBJ1-4; 8 bases line up with TRBD1. Trimming took 0 bases from V and 0 from J; bases not matched to a gene: 6. Germline V gene lookup returns CDR1 KGHSH and CDR2 LQKENI. This CDR3 has 18 residues. CDR3 nucleotide sequence: TGTGCCAGCTCACCACCCGGGACAGGCCTCTCAACTAATGAAAAACTGTTTTTT. It is translated as CASSPPGTGLSTNEKLFF.

This clone appeared a few times. The chain carries TRBV9 and TRBJ2-1; D is possibly TRBD2 (6 bases). Germline V gene lookup returns CDR1 SGDLS and CDR2 YYNGEE. Trimming took off 0 bases at V and 2 bases at J, with 15 bases between the two ends. The CDR3 length is 17 residues. For the CDR3, the DNA is TGTGCCAGCAGCGTAGCCGGGAGTACTGGCCCCTACAATGAGCAGTTCTTC. Its protein is CASSVAGSTGPYNEQFF. Full variable domain (outside the CDR3, taken from reference TRBV9 and TRBJ2-1): DSGVTQTPKHLITATGQRVTLRCSPRSGDLSVYWYQQSLDQGLQFLIQYYNGEERAKGNILERFSAQQFPDLHSELNLSSLELGDSALYFCASSVAGSTGPYNEQFFGPGTRLTVL.

The CDR3 DNA sequence: TGCGCCAGCAGTGAGTTCGGCGTGGGGTACGAGCAGTACTTC. Its protein product is CASSEFGVGYEQYF. The chain joins TRBV10-2 to TRBJ2-7; D call uncertain. Germline V CDR1 and CDR2: WSHSY, SAAADI. The CDR3 covers 14 residues. V was trimmed by 1 base and J by 4 bases, leaving 11 bases between them.

This clone appeared a single time. The chain carries TRBV18 and TRBJ2-3; a possible D gene is TRBD1 (6 bases). Germline V gene data show CDR1 as KGHSH and CDR2 as LQKENI. V lost 2 bases and J lost 0, with 9 bases in between. This CDR3 is built from 15 residues. In nucleotides, the CDR3 is TGTGCCAGCTCACCATCAGGGGATAGCACAGATACGCAGTATTTT. It translates to CASSPSGDSTDTQYF.

In this sample, this clone turned up many times. The sample holds other DNA sequences that translate to the same CDR3. V usage is TRBV11-3 and J usage is TRBJ1-3, with a possible D match to TRBD1 (5 bases). V gave up 3 bases and J gave up 4 bases, with 10 bases separating them. The CDR3 has 14 residues. Germline V gives CDR1 SGHNT, CDR2 YENEEA. The DNA of the CDR3 is TGTGCCAGCAGCTTCGGGGGTAGCGGAAACACCATATATTTT. Encoded protein: CASSFGGSGNTIYF.

This rearrangement joins TRBV6-8 to TRBJ2-2; weak D call: TRBD1 (5 bases). V was pared by 5 bases and J by 4 bases, with 20 bases between. Germline CDR1 is MNHGY and CDR2 is SAAAGT. The CDR3 consists of 17 residues. The CDR3 loop is CASSLYRGATSTGELFF. CDR3 coding DNA: TGTGCCAGCAGTCTTTATAGGGGCGCGACGAGCACCGGGGAGCTGTTTTTT.

This clone turned up a few times. The chain combines TRBV12-5 with TRBJ2-1; 9 positions match TRBD2. Germline values: CDR1 LGHNT, CDR2 FRNRAP. CDR3 size: 14 residues. Written as DNA, the CDR3 is TGTGCCAGCAACACAGCGGGAGGAGCTAATGAGCAGTTCTTC. Protein sequence: CASNTAGGANEQFF. Variable domain in full (rest from reference TRBV12-5 and TRBJ2-1): DARVTQTPRHKVTEMGQEVTMRCQPILGHNTVFWYRQTMMQGLELLAYFRNRAPLDDSGMPKDRFSAEMPDATLATLKIQPSEPRDSAVYFCASNTAGGANEQFFGPGTRLTVL.

The chain carries TRBV19 and TRBJ2-7; TRBD1 matches 8 bases. Trimming at V came to 3 bases and at J to 4 bases, leaving 17 bases not matched to a gene. This CDR3 contains 18 residues. Germline V gives CDR1 LNHDA, CDR2 SQIVND (reference sequence). Here the CDR3 reads CASSIQMGMAGGLYEQYF. DNA of the CDR3: TGTGCCAGTAGTATTCAAATGGGGATGGCAGGGGGCCTGTACGAGCAGTACTTC.

This clone was seen a few times. This chain uses TRBV9 with TRBJ1-3; no clear D. The germline gives CDR1 SGDLS, CDR2 YYNGEE. This CDR3 region has 16 residues. V lost 5 bases to trimming and J lost 0 bases, with 15 bases between them. CDR3 in amino acids: CASSEFMEASGNTIYF. Written as DNA, the CDR3 is TGTGCCAGCAGTGAATTTATGGAGGCCTCTGGAAACACCATATATTTT.

This clone was seen a handful of times. The genes are TRBV15 and TRBJ1-1; 8 nucleotides line up with TRBD1. V shed 2 bases and J 4 bases; nucleotides not matched to a gene: 3. The CDR3 covers 14 residues. Germline V gives CDR1 LNHNV, CDR2 YYDKDF (reference sequence). The CDR3: CATSRTTGVTEAFF. In DNA form, the CDR3 reads TGTGCCACCAGCAGAACGACAGGGGTCACTGAAGCTTTCTTT.

The V and J genes are TRBV18 and TRBJ2-7; D may match TRBD1 or TRBD2 (5 bases each). The germline gives CDR1 KGHSH, CDR2 LQKENI. The V end lost 2 bases, the J end lost 5 bases, and 10 bases lay between the germline ends. The length of the CDR3 is 13 residues. CDR3 nucleotides: TGTGCCAGCTCACCAGGGACCTCGGACGAGCAGTACTTC. Protein: CASSPGTSDEQYF.

This clone has only a few counts. The chain recombines TRBV6-8 with TRBJ1-2; 9 bases are shared with TRBD1. Germline V gene lookup returns CDR1 MNHGY and CDR2 SAAAGT. The CDR3 covers 16 residues. Trimming took 4 bases from V and 4 from J; bases not matched to a gene: 10. The CDR3 loop is CASSSRTGEFTYGYTF. For the CDR3, the DNA is TGTGCCAGCAGTTCCAGGACAGGGGAGTTTACCTATGGCTACACCTTC.

This sequence joins TRBV5-1 and TRBJ1-1; D is possibly TRBD1 (6 bases). This CDR3 spans 15 amino acids. The germline V and J ends were trimmed by 6 bases and 5 bases, with 20 bases remaining between them. Looked up from germline, CDR1 is SGHRS and CDR2 is YFSETQ. The CDR3 DNA reads TGCGCCAGCACCCTTAACAGGGCAGGGCAGACTGAAGCTTTCTTT. Its protein is CASTLNRAGQTEAFF.

This clone was seen a few times. This chain joins TRBV11-3 and TRBJ2-7; tentative D call: TRBD2 (6 bases). CDR1 and CDR2 (germline): SGHNT, YENEEA. Trimming removed 0 bases at V and 2 bases at J, with 11 bases between. The CDR3 is 15 amino acids. Here the CDR3 DNA reads TGTGCCAGCAGCTTAGATGGGGCGGGGCCCTACGAGCAGTACTTC. It translates to CASSLDGAGPYEQYF.

This clone was seen a few times. The V call is TRBV9, the J call TRBJ1-1, with a possible D match to TRBD1 (6 bases). CDR1 and CDR2 (germline): SGDLS, YYNGEE. CDR3 length: 16 residues. V was cut by 0 bases and J by 0 bases, with 12 bases left in between. The CDR3 here is CASSVDRENMNTEAFF. The CDR3 DNA reads TGTGCCAGCAGCGTAGACAGGGAAAACATGAACACTGAAGCTTTCTTT.

This clone was seen a few times. Since one of the bases is ambiguous or unread, X appears in place of its residue. This chain uses TRBV5-1 with TRBJ1-1, with 10 nucleotides matching TRBD1. Per germline, CDR1 SGHRS and CDR2 YFSETQ. This CDR3 is 14 amino acids long. Trimming removed 3 bases from V and 3 bases from J; junction bases left unmatched: 2. CDR3 protein: CASSWTGGXTEAFF. DNA of the CDR3: TGCGCCAGCAGCTGGACAGGGGGGRACACTGAAGCTTTCTTT.

By proportion, this clone is medium-sized. This chain joins TRBV11-3 and TRBJ1-2, with a possible D match to TRBD1 (5 bases). Trimming shortened V by 3 bases and J by 3 bases, and 14 bases separated the two germline ends. Germline V gives CDR1 SGHNT, CDR2 YENEEA. The CDR3 extends over 15 amino acids. CDR3 in DNA: TGTGCCAGCAGCTTGGACCCTAGGGGCTACTATGGCTACACCTTC. Protein sequence: CASSLDPRGYYGYTF.

Ten or more counts support this clone. The V call is TRBV7-7, the J call TRBJ2-3; D remains unclear. V lost 4 bases to trimming and J lost 1 base, with 12 bases between them. The CDR3 loop spans 15 amino acids. From germline, CDR1 is SSHAT and CDR2 FNYEAQ (reference sequence). The CDR3 protein is CASSSTWVGTDTQYF. The CDR3, as DNA: TGTGCCAGCAGCTCCACCTGGGTGGGCACAGATACGCAGTATTTT.

This clone was picked up a small number of times. The genes are TRBV11-3 and TRBJ2-3; weak D call: TRBD2 (6 bases). The CDR3 consists of 18 residues. Germline V gene sequence: CDR1 SGHNT, CDR2 YENEEA. Trimming took off 0 bases at V and 4 bases at J, with 20 bases between the two ends. The CDR3 region has the DNA TGTGCCAGCAGCTTAGACATACTAGCCCGTCCTAACGCAGATACGCAGTATTTT. As protein: CASSLDILARPNADTQYF.

This clone was picked up a small number of times. The rearrangement uses TRBV9 and TRBJ2-6; D gene uncertain. V was shortened by 4 bases and J by 3 bases, with 17 bases between the two germline ends. Per the germline V gene, CDR1 is SGDLS and CDR2 is YYNGEE. CDR3 length: 17 residues. This CDR3 is CASSPRHQADGANVLTF. The CDR3 DNA sequence: TGTGCCAGCAGCCCCCGCCACCAGGCGGATGGGGCCAACGTCCTGACTTTC.

This clone was seen a few times. V and J are TRBV11-3 and TRBJ2-1, with 9 nucleotides matching TRBD2. Per the germline V gene, CDR1 is SGHNT and CDR2 is YENEEA. J lost 4 bases, V lost 5 bases, and 6 bases had no gene match. The CDR3 spans 15 residues. CDR3: CASSGRGGKYNEQFF. The CDR3 nucleotides are TGTGCCAGCAGCGGGCGGGGGGGCAAGTACAATGAGCAGTTCTTC.

The rearrangement uses TRBV5-1 and TRBJ2-5; 8 bases align to TRBD1. CDR1 is SGHRS, CDR2 YFSETQ, per germline. This CDR3 spans 17 amino acids. V gave up 0 bases and J gave up 2 bases; unmatched junction bases: 9. The CDR3 region is CASSLGGSTGGQETQYF. The CDR3 bases are TGCGCCAGCAGCTTGGGAGGGTCCACAGGGGGGCAAGAGACCCAGTACTTC. Together with reference TRBV5-1 and TRBJ2-5, the CDR3 gives the full variable domain: KAGVTQTPRYLIKTRGQQVTLSCSPISGHRSVSWYQQTPGQGLQFLFEYFSETQRNKGNFPGRFSGRQFSNSRSEMNVSTLELGDSALYLCASSLGGSTGGQETQYFGPGTRLLVL.

The sample holds a few counts of this clone. The gene calls are TRBV4-1 and TRBJ1-4; D gene unclear. This CDR3 has 17 residues. The germline V gene has CDR1 MGHRA and CDR2 YSYEKL. V lost 4 bases, J lost 1 base, and 16 bases lay in between. For the CDR3, the DNA is TGCGCCAGCAGCCCCTCCAGACGGGCTTTAACTAATGAAAAACTGTTTTTT. Amino acid sequence: CASSPSRRALTNEKLFF.

This clone has only a few counts. This rearrangement joins TRBV7-1 to TRBJ2-3; perhaps TRBD2 as D (6 bases). TRBV7-1 is an ORF for which the function is uncertain. This CDR3 has 15 residues. V was trimmed by 6 bases and J by 6 bases, leaving 19 bases between them. For the CDR3, the DNA is TGTGCCAGCAGTATACAGTACGGGGGAGAGGATACGCAGTATTTT. Its protein product is CASSIQYGGEDTQYF.